A single T cell receptor beta chain is shown here with its context. This clonotype was detected only a few times. Its specific antigen is unknown. The input lacks base qualities; no much larger clone sits a single base away. The library came from 5' RACE. Reads for this sample came from a NextSeq 500. In the TCR library protocol, unique molecular identifiers were attached to individual cDNA molecules to correct for PCR bias and sequencing error. Both TCR alpha and beta chains were sequenced, and tight co-correlation was observed between alpha and beta sequence abundances in each sample. The authors' analysis ran thus. Decombinator V4 was used to perform V gene, J gene and CDR3 annotation of TCR sequences. TCRs were defined as expanded if a significant change between any two time points was detected under a Poisson model with p below 0.0001. TCR abundances were normalised to the total number of TCRs sequenced in each sample and reported as counts per million. MAIT TCRs were defined by TRAV1-2 paired with TRAJ12, TRAJ20 or TRAJ33, and iNKT TCRs by TRAV10 paired with TRAJ18. A search of VDJdb, accessed on 1 November 2021, was run for TCRs annotated to CMV, EBV and SARS-CoV-2, with TCRs annotated for multiple antigens excluded. TCRdb passed the public sequencing reads through fastp at Q25 and MiXCR, retaining productive beta sequences. For every CDR3 protein sequence, its rows merge into one entry that carries the most common genes and DNA. These V and J calls originate from TCRdb's pipeline instead of the authors' own analysis. In all, the sample holds approximately 77,000 distinct CDR3 sequences, and about 5% of those were seen once. The ten largest clones capture roughly 6.6% of the sample.

The record originates from a study of early T cells in non-severe SARS-CoV-2 infection (dated by TCRdb to 2020 to 2022). Describing the broader study: TCR sequencing used bulk RNA from unsorted whole blood, so alpha and beta chains could not be paired. Beyond this particular receptor, the publication reports: VDJdb matching was skewed toward anti-spike CD8 responses and likely underestimated virus-specific expansions, missing private and CD4 specificities.

V and J lose 4 bases and 2 bases, and a span of 10 bases separates them. CDR1 MGHDK and CDR2 SYGVNS were looked up in the germline V gene. The CDR3 spans 14 residues, from the cysteine through the phenylalanine. The only DNA kept is the CDR3, 42 bases in frame from the first base. This was a case-control study nested in a cohort of healthcare workers in London, UK, who had nasopharyngeal swab PCR tests and blood samples taken every week. Healthcare workers were recruited during the week of the UK lockdown, between 23 and 31 March 2020, and followed weekly for up to 16 weeks. The sequence links TRBV25-1 to TRBJ2-3; TRBD1 might be the D gene, on 6 matching bases. This TCR derives from an adult who was a healthcare worker with PCR-confirmed SARS-CoV-2 infection or an uninfected control (not recorded which). Here the sequenced sample was whole blood, taken at baseline. This receptor carries the CDR3 CASSVGTPTDTQYF. The base sequence is TGTGCCAGCAGTGTCGGGACACCCACAGATACGCAGTATTTT. The entire variable domain, with the stretches around the CDR3 drawn from the reference TRBV25-1 and TRBJ2-3 proteins, is EADIYQTPRYLVIGTGKKITLECSQTMGHDKMYWYQQDPGMELHLIHYSYGVNSTEKGDLSSESTVSRIRTEHFPLTLESARPSHTSQYLCASSVGTPTDTQYFGPGTRLTVL.